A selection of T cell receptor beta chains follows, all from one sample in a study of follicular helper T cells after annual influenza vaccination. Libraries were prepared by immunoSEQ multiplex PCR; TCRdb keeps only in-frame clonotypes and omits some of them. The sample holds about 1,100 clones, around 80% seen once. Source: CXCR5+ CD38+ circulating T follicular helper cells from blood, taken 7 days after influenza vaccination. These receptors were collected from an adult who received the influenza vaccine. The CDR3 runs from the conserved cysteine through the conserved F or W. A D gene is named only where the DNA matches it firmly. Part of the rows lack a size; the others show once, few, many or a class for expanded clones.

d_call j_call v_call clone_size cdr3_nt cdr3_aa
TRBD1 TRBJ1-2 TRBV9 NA TGTGCCAGCAGCGCCGGGGGGACAGGGGGCGTTGGCTACACCTTC CASSAGGTGGVGYTF
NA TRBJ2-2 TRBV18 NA TGTGCCAGCTCACCACAGTTAGAGGCCGGGGAGCTGTTTTTT CASSPQLEAGELFF
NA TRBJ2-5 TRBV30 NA TGTGCCTGGAGTGTACGGAGGGAAGAGACCCAGTACTTC CAWSVRREETQYF
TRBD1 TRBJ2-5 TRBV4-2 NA TGTGCCAGCAGCCAGGGGACAGGGAATTCGGAAGAGACCCAGTACTTC CASSQGTGNSEETQYF
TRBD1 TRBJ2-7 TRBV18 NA TGTGCCAGCTCACCGACAGGGTGGGACGACGAGCAGTACTTC CASSPTGWDDEQYF
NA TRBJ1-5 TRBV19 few TGTGCCACAACGAGGATAGGCGCTGACCAGCCCCAGCATTTT CATTRIGADQPQHF
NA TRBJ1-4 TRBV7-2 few TGTGCCAGCAGCTACGGGTTTGGGCAGGGAAGTGAAAAACTGTTTTTT CASSYGFGQGSEKLFF
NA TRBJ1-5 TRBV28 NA TGTGCCAGCAGCCAGGACTTCCTCGGGCCCCAGCATTTT CASSQDFLGPQHF
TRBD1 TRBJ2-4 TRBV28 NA TGTGCCAGCAGGCCTAAAGGACAGGGGGTAGCCAAAAACATTCAGTACTTC CASRPKGQGVAKNIQYF
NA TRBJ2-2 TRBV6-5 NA TGTGCCAGCAGTTACTCGACAACGGGCGGGGAGCTGTTTTTT CASSYSTTGGELFF
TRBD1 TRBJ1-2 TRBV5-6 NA TGTGCCAGCAGCCACGACGGGGGACAGGGGGCGGTGAGTGGCTACACCTTC CASSHDGGQGAVSGYTF
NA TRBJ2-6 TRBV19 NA TGTGCCAGTAGTAGTAGTGGTGCGTGGGCCAACGTCCTGACTTTC CASSSSGAWANVLTF
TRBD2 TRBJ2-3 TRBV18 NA TGTGCCAGCTCACCACCGGGAGGGGCAGATACGCAGTATTTT CASSPPGGADTQYF
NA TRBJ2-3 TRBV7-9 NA TGTGCCAGCAGCTCCAGACAGATAGGAGATACGCAGTATTTT CASSSRQIGDTQYF